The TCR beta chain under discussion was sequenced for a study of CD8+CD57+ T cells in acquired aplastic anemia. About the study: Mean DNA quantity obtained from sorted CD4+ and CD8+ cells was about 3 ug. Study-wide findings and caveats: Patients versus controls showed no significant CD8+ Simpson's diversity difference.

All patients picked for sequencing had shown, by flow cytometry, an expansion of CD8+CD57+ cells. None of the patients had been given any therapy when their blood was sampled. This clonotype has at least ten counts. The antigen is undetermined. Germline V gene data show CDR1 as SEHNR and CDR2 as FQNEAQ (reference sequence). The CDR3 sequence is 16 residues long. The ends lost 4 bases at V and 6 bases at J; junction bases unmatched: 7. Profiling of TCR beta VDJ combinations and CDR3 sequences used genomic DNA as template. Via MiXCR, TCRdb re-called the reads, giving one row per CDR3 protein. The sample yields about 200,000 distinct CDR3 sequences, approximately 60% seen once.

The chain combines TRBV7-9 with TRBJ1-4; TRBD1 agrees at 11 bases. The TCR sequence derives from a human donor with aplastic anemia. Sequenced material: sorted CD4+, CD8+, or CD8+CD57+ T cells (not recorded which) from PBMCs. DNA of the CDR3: TGTGCCAGCAGCTACTTACCGGGACAGGGGGATGAAAAACTGTTTTTT. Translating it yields CASSYLPGQGDEKLFF.